Presented here are 22 T cell receptor beta chains from one specimen sequenced in a study of T cells in Graves' hyperthyroidism and ophthalmopathy. Amplified regions were TCR beta CDR3 sequences from RNA transcripts. TCR CDR3 underwent first-round RT-PCR with the HTBI primer set. Via MiXCR, TCRdb re-called the multiplex PCR reads, giving one row per CDR3 protein. The sample shows 650,000 to 750,000 distinct CDR3 sequences, 12% to 15% of them seen only once. Sequencing used blood. The receptors here all came from a young woman with Graves' hyperthyroidism.

V and J are TRBV6-1 and TRBJ2-1; 8 bases align to TRBD2. CDR3 length equals 16 residues. The V and J ends lost 4 bases and 6 bases, in that order; junction bases with no gene match: 11. CDR1 is MNHNS and CDR2 is SASEGT in the germline V gene. CDR3 residues: CASSVLPGGGRNEQFF. CDR3 DNA: TGTGCCAGCAGTGTCCTGCCGGGAGGGGGACGCAATGAGCAGTTCTTC.

This clonotype was recorded at least ten times. The chain uses TRBV6-1 and TRBJ2-3; the D gene is possibly TRBD2 (5 bases). V shed 6 bases and J shed 1 base, with 11 bases lying between them. Looked up from germline, CDR1 is MNHNS and CDR2 is SASEGT. This CDR3 region has 14 residues. CDR3 loop: CASREAGRTDTQYF. CDR3 nucleotides: TGTGCCAGCAGGGAGGCGGGCCGCACAGATACGCAGTATTTT.

This clonotype has a handful of counts. The genes are TRBV4-1 and TRBJ2-4, with TRBD1 identical over 7 bases. This CDR3 has 16 residues. Trimming at V came to 3 bases and at J to 2 bases, leaving 7 bases not matched to a gene. The germline gives CDR1 MGHRA, CDR2 YSYEKL. CDR3 DNA: TGCGCCAGCAGCCAGCCGCACAGGGGTTCCAAAAACATTCAGTACTTC. Encoded protein: CASSQPHRGSKNIQYF.

This clonotype was seen a handful of times. The V gene is TRBV28, the J gene TRBJ2-3; D uncertain. This CDR3 region has 11 residues. Germline CDR1 MDHEN, CDR2 SYDVKM. The ends were cut back, 1 base at V and 8 bases at J, with 4 bases in the middle. The CDR3, as DNA: TGTGCCAGCAGTTTATTAAGTACGCAGTATTTT. Translation: CASSLLSTQYF.

This clonotype came up many times. The chain carries TRBV10-3 and TRBJ2-7; 8 bases are shared with TRBD2. Germline CDR1 ENHRY, CDR2 SYGVKD. V dropped 7 bases and J dropped 4; count of bases not matched to a gene: 9. The CDR3 has 14 amino acids. CDR3 amino acids: CAIKRLAGTYEQYF. The DNA for the CDR3 is TGTGCCATCAAAAGGCTAGCGGGCACGTACGAGCAGTACTTC.

This clonotype showed up many times. The rearrangement links TRBV2 to TRBJ2-2; D call uncertain. CDR3 length: 12 amino acids. The V end lost 6 bases, the J end lost 3 bases, and 5 bases lay between the germline ends. Germline V CDR1 and CDR2: SNHLY, FYNNEI. The chain's CDR3 is CASRRYTGELFF. The CDR3 DNA is TGTGCCAGCAGAAGATACACCGGGGAGCTGTTTTTT.

This clonotype was seen many times. This chain joins TRBV12-3 or TRBV12-4 and TRBJ2-3; 12 bases agree with TRBD2. V was pared by 3 bases and J by 4 bases, with 2 bases of the junction left unmatched. The CDR3 covers 15 residues. CDR3 in amino acids: CASSLTSGGADTQYF. The CDR3 nucleotides are TGTGCCAGCAGTTTGACTAGCGGGGGAGCAGATACGCAGTATTTT.

This clonotype was seen many times. The chain carries TRBV30 and TRBJ2-2, with 7 nucleotides matching TRBD2. The CDR3 runs to 18 residues. CDR1 and CDR2 from the germline V gene are GTSNPN and SVGIG (reference sequence). V dropped 0 bases and J dropped 3; count of bases not matched to a gene: 13. In DNA, the CDR3 is TGTGCCTGGAGTGTCAGAAGGATCCGGGGGGACTACACCGGGGAGCTGTTTTTT. Translation gives CAWSVRRIRGDYTGELFF.

The rearrangement links TRBV20-1 to TRBJ2-1, with 14 bases that match TRBD2. CDR1 DFQATT and CDR2 SNEGSKA come from the germline V gene (reference sequence). This CDR3 has 13 amino acids. V dropped 4 bases and J dropped 10; count of bases not matched to a gene: 3. The CDR3 protein is CSAKTSGRAEQFF. CDR3 nucleotide sequence: TGCAGTGCTAAGACTAGCGGGAGGGCCGAGCAGTTCTTC.

This clonotype was recorded many times. V usage is TRBV18 and J usage is TRBJ2-1; D gene ambiguous. CDR1 KGHSH and CDR2 LQKENI come from the germline V gene. V lost 1 base to trimming and J lost 3 bases, with 4 bases between them. The length of the CDR3 is 13 residues. Here the CDR3 DNA reads TGTGCCAGCTCACCACGACTCTACAATGAGCAGTTCTTC. This sequence encodes CASSPRLYNEQFF.

This clonotype showed up just a few times. This sequence joins TRBV7-3 and TRBJ2-2, with a possible D match to TRBD1 (5 bases). CDR1 SGHTA and CDR2 FQGTGA come from the germline V gene. The CDR3 is made up of 17 amino acids. V lost 3 bases and J lost 1, with 15 bases in between. CDR3: CASSFKLDSLNTGELFF. CDR3 DNA: TGTGCCAGCAGCTTTAAGTTAGACAGTTTGAACACCGGGGAGCTGTTTTTT.

The chain couples TRBV30 to TRBJ2-7; D is unclear. This CDR3 is 12 amino acids long. The V end was cut by 0 bases, the J end by 6 bases, with 9 bases between. Per the germline V gene, CDR1 is GTSNPN and CDR2 is SVGIG (reference sequence). CDR3: CAWSVSSREQYF. The DNA of the CDR3 is TGTGCCTGGAGTGTATCTAGTCGCGAGCAGTACTTC.

Ten or more counts support this clonotype. The gene calls are TRBV7-8 and TRBJ2-7; D may be TRBD1 or TRBD2 (5 bases each). Germline CDR1 reads SGHVS; CDR2 reads FQNEAQ. V lost 0 bases and J lost 4, with 16 bases in between. The CDR3 sequence is 16 residues long. The CDR3 loop is CASSLARPGSRYEQYF. CDR3 DNA: TGTGCCAGCAGCTTAGCGCGTCCAGGGAGTCGTTACGAGCAGTACTTC.

V usage is TRBV18 and J usage is TRBJ2-2, with a possible D match to TRBD2 (5 bases). This CDR3 is built from 15 residues. The germline gives CDR1 KGHSH, CDR2 LQKENI. With 6 bases removed from V and 0 bases from J, the gap between germline ends came to 11 bases. CDR3 sequence reads: CASSPGIANTGELFF. In DNA form, the CDR3 reads TGTGCCAGCTCCCCGGGAATTGCGAACACCGGGGAGCTGTTTTTT.

This clonotype was observed at least ten times. The V gene is TRBV4-1, the J gene TRBJ1-5; possibly TRBD1 for D (5 bases). Trimming pared 0 bases from V and 3 bases from J, leaving 9 bases between. The CDR3 length is 15 residues. Germline V CDR1 and CDR2: MGHRA, YSYEKL. CDR3 in amino acids: CASSQDLGLNQPQHF. As DNA, the CDR3 is TGCGCCAGCAGCCAAGATTTGGGGCTCAATCAGCCCCAGCATTTT.

This clonotype was found many times. A read error may produce the germline difference seen at one junction end. DNA for the CDR3: TGTGCCAGCAGGGAAGAACAGACCATGAACACTGAAGCTTTCTTT. It translates to CASREEQTMNTEAFF. The chain couples TRBV2 to TRBJ1-1; D unresolved. In germline, CDR1 is SNHLY, CDR2 FYNNEI. The CDR3 is 15 amino acids. The entire variable domain, with the rest obtained from reference TRBV2 and TRBJ1-1, is as follows: EPEVTQTPSHQVTQMGQEVILRCVPISNHLYFYWYRQILGQKVEFLVSFYNNEISEKSEIFDDQFSVERPDGSNFTLKIRSTKLEDSAMYFCASREEQTMNTEAFFGQGTRLTVV.

This clonotype appeared a few times. This chain connects TRBV28 to TRBJ1-3; D might be TRBD1 (6 bases). V lost 3 bases and J 0 bases, leaving 9 bases between the germline ends. Germline CDR1 reads MDHEN; CDR2 reads SYDVKM. The CDR3 loop spans 15 amino acids. CDR3 coding DNA: TGTGCCAGCAGTTTTGGGGGGCGCTCTGGAAACACCATATATTTT. Encoded protein: CASSFGGRSGNTIYF. Full variable domain (rest looked up from reference TRBV28 and TRBJ1-3): DVKVTQSSRYLVKRTGEKVFLECVQDMDHENMFWYRQDPGLGLRLIYFSYDVKMKEKGDIPEGYSVSREKKERFSLILESASTNQTSMYLCASSFGGRSGNTIYFGEGSWLTVV.

Comment on this clonotype: This may arise from a read error, as a much more abundant clone is one base away. V and J are TRBV6-1 and TRBJ2-7; D may be TRBD2 (7 bases). The CDR3 runs to 15 residues. V shed 8 bases and J shed 5 bases, with 22 bases lying between them. Germline assignment: CDR1 MNHNS and CDR2 SASEGT. CDR3 nucleotide sequence: TGTGCCAGCGGCGGGGGCGTGTTTCGTTCCGACGAGCAGTACTTC. This sequence encodes CASGGGVFRSDEQYF.

This clonotype was observed a single time. The rearrangement uses TRBV28 and TRBJ2-7, with TRBD2 identical over 8 bases. In germline, CDR1 is MDHEN, CDR2 SYDVKM. The V and J ends lost 3 bases and 3 bases, in that order; junction bases with no gene match: 4. The CDR3 spans 14 residues. The CDR3 is CASSFSGEYYEQYF. CDR3 in DNA: TGTGCCAGCAGTTTTAGCGGGGAATACTACGAGCAGTACTTC.

This clonotype was counted ten times or more. V and J are TRBV29-1 and TRBJ2-3; D ambiguous. The CDR3 is made up of 15 amino acids. The germline CDR1 and CDR2 sequences are SQVTM and ANQGSEA. Trimming shortened V by 4 bases and J by 6 bases, and 20 bases separated the two germline ends. In DNA, the CDR3 is TGCAGCGTTGCGATTTCAGGTTTAGCTCAGGATACGCAGTATTTT. This gives the protein CSVAISGLAQDTQYF.

This clonotype was counted at least ten times. J is TRBJ1-1 and V is TRBV24-1; D possibly corresponds to TRBD1 (5 bases). The CDR3 totals 13 residues. Trimming cost V 5 bases and J 10 bases, with 16 bases left between them. Germline values: CDR1 KGHDR, CDR2 SFDVKD. Written as DNA, the CDR3 is TGTGCCACCAGTGCCCGAGGGACGGAGGGAGCTTTCTTT. Amino acid sequence: CATSARGTEGAFF.

The sample holds a few counts of this clonotype. This chain joins TRBV2 and TRBJ1-2, with D tentatively TRBD1 (5 bases). Germline V CDR1 and CDR2: SNHLY, FYNNEI. Trimming cost V 7 bases and J 7 bases, with 22 bases left between them. The CDR3 extends over 15 amino acids. CDR3 DNA: TGTGCCAGCAAGCCGTCTGGGGGTCTCCAATCTGGCTACACCTTC. This gives the protein CASKPSGGLQSGYTF.